These 29 T cell receptor beta chains were sequenced from one sample in a study of CD8+ T cells in alopecia areata. RNA extraction was followed by reverse transcription into cDNA, which acted as the sequencing template. The data were produced by immunoSEQ multiplex PCR, yet TCRdb's version contains in-frame clones alone and is incomplete. Among 200,000 to 250,000 clones listed, roughly 44% were seen once. Treatment described: oral pan-JAK inhibitor, 5-10 mg twice daily. The sequences come from CD4+ T cells sorted from blood, collected at roughly week 36, from a patient treated with tofacitinib. These receptors all stem from a human donor with alopecia areata.

This clone was detected only a few times. The chain joins TRBV9 to TRBJ1-3; maybe TRBD1 (5 bases). This CDR3 is 14 amino acids long. Germline V lookup: CDR1 SGDLS, CDR2 YYNGEE. V was shortened by 3 bases and J by 4 bases, with 11 bases between the two germline ends. The CDR3 sequence is CASSEQVAGNTIYF. Here the CDR3 DNA reads TGTGCCAGCAGCGAACAGGTTGCCGGAAACACCATATATTTT.

The rearrangement uses TRBV29-1 and TRBJ2-7; TRBD2 matches at 14 bases. Germline CDR1 reads SQVTM; CDR2 reads ANQGSEA. There are 15 residues in the CDR3. V lost 4 bases and J lost 6; bases outside the gene matches: 8. CDR3 sequence (DNA): TGCAGCGTTGGGGAGGGACTAGCGGGAGCGGGCGAGCAGTACTTC. It translates to CSVGEGLAGAGEQYF.

CDR3 DNA sequence: TGTGCCATCAGTGATTGGACAGGGGCCCAGGGCTACACCTTC. It translates to CAISDWTGAQGYTF. This chain joins TRBV10-3 and TRBJ1-2; TRBD1 aligns across 9 bases. The CDR3 consists of 14 residues. The ends lost 3 bases at V and 8 bases at J; junction bases unmatched: 7. Per the germline V gene, CDR1 is ENHRY and CDR2 is SYGVKD.

The chain links TRBV6-5 to TRBJ2-3, with D possibly being TRBD2 (5 bases). Trimming took 3 bases from V and 5 from J, leaving 9 bases between them. The CDR3 extends over 13 amino acids. Germline lookup yields CDR1 MNHEY and CDR2 SVGAGI. The CDR3 DNA reads as TGTGCCAGCAGTTATGGTGGACTAGATACGCAGTATTTT. Encoded protein: CASSYGGLDTQYF.

This clone was detected a few times. The V gene is TRBV10-3, the J gene TRBJ2-5; D is perhaps TRBD1 (6 bases). Trimming took 5 bases from V and 4 from J, leaving 17 bases between them. Germline assignment: CDR1 ENHRY and CDR2 SYGVKD. This CDR3 contains 15 residues. CDR3 in amino acids: CAISNKQGWRETQYF. The CDR3 coding sequence is TGTGCCATCAGTAACAAACAGGGTTGGAGAGAGACCCAGTACTTC.

The table lists this clone with a few counts. The chain's CDR3 is CASTKSGIKAGELFF. CDR3 sequence (DNA): TGTGCCAGCACCAAGAGCGGGATCAAGGCCGGGGAGCTGTTTTTT. The chain uses TRBV5-4 and TRBJ2-2; 7 positions match TRBD2. With 6 bases clipped from V and 6 bases from J, the junction kept 11 bases outside the gene matches. The CDR3 spans 15 residues. The germline CDR1 and CDR2 sequences are SGHNT and YYREEE (reference sequence).

The chain is built from TRBV6-6 and TRBJ2-7; D is ambiguous. V lost 4 bases, J lost 2 bases, and 6 bases lay in between. The CDR3 covers 12 residues. Germline V gene data show CDR1 as MNHNY and CDR2 as SVGAGI (reference sequence). The CDR3 loop is CASSSTAYEQYF. CDR3 DNA sequence: TGTGCCAGCAGTTCTACAGCCTACGAGCAGTACTTC.

The gene calls are TRBV28 and TRBJ2-7; D is ambiguous. The CDR3 runs to 12 residues. Trimming pared 7 bases from V and 3 bases from J, leaving 10 bases between. Germline V CDR1 and CDR2: MDHEN, SYDVKM. CDR3 protein: CASMRYGYEQYF. The CDR3 DNA is TGTGCCAGCATGAGGTACGGCTACGAGCAGTACTTC.

The V and J genes are TRBV9 and TRBJ2-5, with D tentatively TRBD1 or TRBD2 (7 bases each). The germline V gene has CDR1 SGDLS and CDR2 YYNGEE. Trimming took off 7 bases at V and 3 bases at J, with 13 bases between the two ends. The CDR3 length is 13 residues. CDR3 nucleotides: TGTGCCAGCGGGAGCGGGACAGAAGAGACCCAGTACTTC. The encoded protein is CASGSGTEETQYF.

The J gene is TRBJ2-4, the V gene TRBV2; TRBD2 might be the D (6 bases). The CDR3 totals 16 residues. Trimming left V 4 bases short and J 2 bases short, with 15 bases between. CDR1 and CDR2 (germline): SNHLY, FYNNEI. CDR3 protein: CASSGVYGGTKNIQYF. The CDR3, as DNA: TGTGCCAGCAGTGGGGTGTATGGCGGGACCAAAAACATTCAGTACTTC.

This clone occurred a few times. The gene calls are TRBV27 and TRBJ1-2, with 7 bases lining up with TRBD1. V lost 3 bases, J lost 4 bases, and 8 bases stayed unmatched. The CDR3 is 15 residues long. Germline V CDR1 and CDR2: MNHEY, SMNVEV (reference sequence). The CDR3 DNA reads as TGTGCCAGCAGTTTGCTTGGGAGGGGGCCCTATGGCTACACCTTC. Protein: CASSLLGRGPYGYTF.

The gene calls are TRBV27 and TRBJ2-1; 10 nucleotides align to TRBD2. From germline, CDR1 is MNHEY and CDR2 SMNVEV (reference sequence). The ends lost 2 bases at V and 6 bases at J; junction bases unmatched: 7. CDR3 length: 16 amino acids. The CDR3 region has the DNA TGTGCCAGCAGTTTAAGAGGGGTAGCGGGAGGCAATGAGCAGTTCTTC. Its translation is CASSLRGVAGGNEQFF.

This clone turned up a few times. The chain combines TRBV30 with TRBJ2-1; 8 nucleotides match TRBD1. The CDR3 length is 14 residues. J lost 5 bases, V lost 3 bases, and 6 bases had no gene match. Germline CDR1 is GTSNPN and CDR2 is SVGIG (reference sequence). CDR3 sequence: CAWRDRAWHNEQFF. In DNA, the CDR3 is TGTGCCTGGAGGGACAGGGCCTGGCACAATGAGCAGTTCTTC. Using reference TRBV30 and TRBJ2-1 for the parts outside the CDR3, the full variable domain is SQTIHQWPATLVQPVGSPLSLECTVEGTSNPNLYWYRQAAGRGLQLLFYSVGIGQISSEVPQNLSASRPQDRQFILSSKKLLLSDSGFYLCAWRDRAWHNEQFFGPGTRLTVL.

This chain joins TRBV2 and TRBJ2-3; TRBD1 matches at 10 bases. The length of the CDR3 is 19 residues. The trim removed 10 bases at V and 2 bases at J, leaving 21 bases unmatched. Germline values: CDR1 SNHLY, CDR2 FYNNEI. Written as DNA, the CDR3 is TGTGCCATCGGGGGGATTCGCGACAGGGGGCCCAGTTCCACAGATACGCAGTATTTT. It codes for CAIGGIRDRGPSSTDTQYF.

This clone was counted a few times. The V and J genes are TRBV10-3 and TRBJ1-5; D ambiguous. V was pared by 6 bases and J by 4 bases, with 10 bases between. This CDR3 region has 13 residues. Germline CDR1 and CDR2: ENHRY and SYGVKD. The DNA for the CDR3 is TGTGCCATCAGCCCAGAGAGAAATCAGCCCCAGCATTTT. It is translated as CAISPERNQPQHF.

V usage is TRBV2 and J usage is TRBJ2-7, with D perhaps assigned TRBD1 or TRBD2 (5 bases each). The CDR3 covers 14 residues. Germline lookup yields CDR1 SNHLY and CDR2 FYNNEI. Trimming left V 8 bases short and J 6 bases short, with 20 bases between. The CDR3 spells CASGDQRPTLEQYF. The CDR3 coding sequence is TGTGCCAGCGGGGACCAACGCCCTACTCTCGAGCAGTACTTC.

CDR3 in DNA: TGTGCCAGTCGGCTTCTCTCCCACGGGGAGCTGTTTTTT. Translation gives CASRLLSHGELFF. The chain links TRBV6-5 to TRBJ2-2; D unclear. From germline, CDR1 is MNHEY and CDR2 SVGAGI. There are 13 residues in the CDR3. The V and J ends lost 9 bases and 7 bases respectively, with 15 bases between them.

The V and J genes are TRBV9 and TRBJ1-2; D perhaps matches TRBD1 (6 bases). The V end was cut by 0 bases, the J end by 6 bases, with 12 bases between. Germline lookup yields CDR1 SGDLS and CDR2 YYNGEE. There are 14 residues in the CDR3. CDR3 sequence reads: CASSVAGAPNGYTF. The CDR3 DNA reads TGTGCCAGCAGCGTAGCAGGGGCCCCAAATGGCTACACCTTC.

This sequence joins TRBV30 and TRBJ2-3; D unclear. This CDR3 has 12 amino acids. Trimming removed 5 bases at V and 2 bases at J, with 8 bases between. CDR1 and CDR2 from the germline V gene are GTSNPN and SVGIG (reference sequence). The CDR3 region is CAWYKFTDTQYF. The CDR3 bases are TGTGCCTGGTATAAGTTCACAGATACGCAGTATTTT. The entire variable domain, with the rest obtained from reference TRBV30 and TRBJ2-3, is as follows: SQTIHQWPATLVQPVGSPLSLECTVEGTSNPNLYWYRQAAGRGLQLLFYSVGIGQISSEVPQNLSASRPQDRQFILSSKKLLLSDSGFYLCAWYKFTDTQYFGPGTRLTVL.

This chain links TRBV30 with TRBJ1-1; D uncertain. Germline V gene data show CDR1 as GTSNPN and CDR2 as SVGIG (reference sequence). The V and J ends lost 3 bases and 1 base respectively, with 12 bases between them. This CDR3 has 14 amino acids. Written as DNA, the CDR3 is TGTGCCTGGAGCAGCCTTGGCGGGAACACTGAAGCTTTCTTT. Its translation: CAWSSLGGNTEAFF.

The table lists this clone with a few counts. The chain uses TRBV4-2 and TRBJ2-3; D gene unclear. Looked up from germline, CDR1 is LGHNA and CDR2 is YNFKEQ. V was shortened by 0 bases and J by 1 base, with 11 bases between the two germline ends. The CDR3 has 16 residues. CDR3 region: CASSQETPSGTDTQYF. In DNA, the CDR3 is TGTGCCAGCAGCCAAGAAACACCTTCGGGCACAGATACGCAGTATTTT.

The chain links TRBV29-1 to TRBJ1-1; D ambiguous. The CDR3 sequence is 10 residues long. V gave up 0 bases and J gave up 13 bases, with 9 bases separating them. CDR1 is SQVTM and CDR2 is ANQGSEA in the germline V gene. The CDR3 region has the DNA TGCAGCGTTGAAGAAATCCTGGATTTCTTT. Translating gives CSVEEILDFF. Full variable domain (rest looked up from reference TRBV29-1 and TRBJ1-1): SAVISQKPSRDICQRGTSLTIQCQVDSQVTMMFWYRQQPGQSLTLIATANQGSEATYESGFVIDKFPISRPNLTFSTLTVSNMSPEDSSIYLCSVEEILDFFGQGTRLTVV.

The chain joins TRBV10-3 to TRBJ2-5; D uncertain. Trimming pared 0 bases from V and 4 bases from J, leaving 9 bases between. Germline CDR1 reads ENHRY; CDR2 reads SYGVKD. This CDR3 contains 14 residues. The CDR3 here is CAISESGGSETQYF. CDR3 in DNA: TGTGCCATCAGTGAGTCGGGCGGATCAGAGACCCAGTACTTC.

This chain uses TRBV29-1 with TRBJ1-2; a weak D match, TRBD1 (5 bases). The germline CDR1 and CDR2 sequences are SQVTM and ANQGSEA. CDR3 length equals 15 residues. Deletions cut 5 bases from V and 4 bases from J, with 20 bases between. Written as DNA, the CDR3 is TGCAGCGTTTTAAATGACGGGGCTATGGCCTATGGCTACACCTTC. Its protein is CSVLNDGAMAYGYTF.

This sequence joins TRBV5-1 and TRBJ2-2; 7 nucleotides match TRBD1. J was trimmed by 6 bases and V by 4 bases; bases with no gene match: 9. Germline CDR1 SGHRS, CDR2 YFSETQ. CDR3 length equals 15 residues. CDR3 sequence reads: CASSPQTGKAGELFF. CDR3 nucleotides: TGCGCCAGCAGCCCACAGACAGGGAAAGCCGGGGAGCTGTTTTTT.

This chain connects TRBV7-2 to TRBJ2-5; D unresolved. Germline CDR1 is SGHTA and CDR2 is FQGNSA. V lost 6 bases, J lost 5 bases, and 22 bases lay in between. This CDR3 spans 16 amino acids. The CDR3 DNA sequence: TGTGCCAGCAGTCGAGGACCCACACGTCCGGGCGAGACCCAGTACTTC. This sequence encodes CASSRGPTRPGETQYF.

V gene TRBV6-6 combines with J gene TRBJ2-1; 7 bases line up with TRBD1. The CDR3 is 14 amino acids. Looked up from germline, CDR1 is MNHNY and CDR2 is SVGAGI (reference sequence). Germline trimming cut 6 bases from V and 5 bases from J; bases unmatched to any gene: 7. The CDR3 coding sequence is TGTGCCAGCAGCAAAACAGGGGTGAACAATGAGCAGTTCTTC. Its protein is CASSKTGVNNEQFF.

V and J are TRBV2 and TRBJ2-1, with D unresolved. Germline CDR1 SNHLY, CDR2 FYNNEI. This CDR3 spans 17 amino acids. V was shortened by 3 bases and J by 0 bases, with 15 bases between the two germline ends. DNA of the CDR3: TGTGCCAGCAGTGACTCCATGTTATCAACCTCCTACAATGAGCAGTTCTTC. This codes for CASSDSMLSTSYNEQFF.

The chain combines TRBV30 with TRBJ2-7, with TRBD1 matching 7 bases. The CDR3 sequence is 13 residues long. CDR1 and CDR2 from the germline V gene are GTSNPN and SVGIG (reference sequence). V gave up 5 bases and J gave up 1 base; unmatched junction bases: 5. DNA for the CDR3: TGTGCCTGGGACAGGGATCTATCCTACGAGCAGTACTTC. This gives the protein CAWDRDLSYEQYF.